This entry concerns a single T cell receptor beta chain. Its antigen is unidentified. The authors deemed Graves' hyperthyroidism stable absent ophthalmopathy progression within 18 months. In making diagnoses, clinical symptoms, serum thyroxine and TRAb, thyroid ultrasound and orbital computed tomography were all used. Amplified regions were TCR beta CDR3 sequences from RNA transcripts. An initial round of RT-PCR targeting the TCR CDR3 relied on the HTBI primer set. TCRdb processed the multiplex PCR reads anew with MiXCR; each CDR3 protein has one entry. The sample lists roughly 400,000 distinct CDR3 sequences, about 25% occurring once. The data stem from a study of T cells in Graves' hyperthyroidism and ophthalmopathy. Study outcomes and limitations: Blood held most thyroid clonotypes expanded above 0.001 frequency.

J gave up 7 bases and V 2 bases, and 4 bases lay outside the gene matches. The germline V gene has CDR1 MDHEN and CDR2 SYDVKM. The CDR3 extends over 14 amino acids. The TCR was taken from a man aged 50 or older with Graves' hyperthyroidism. The chain joins TRBV28 to TRBJ2-1; 8 bases agree with TRBD1. Input material: blood. CDR3 sequence (DNA): TGTGCCAGCAGTTTACCAGGGGGCTGGAATGAGCAGTTCTTC. Translating gives CASSLPGGWNEQFF.